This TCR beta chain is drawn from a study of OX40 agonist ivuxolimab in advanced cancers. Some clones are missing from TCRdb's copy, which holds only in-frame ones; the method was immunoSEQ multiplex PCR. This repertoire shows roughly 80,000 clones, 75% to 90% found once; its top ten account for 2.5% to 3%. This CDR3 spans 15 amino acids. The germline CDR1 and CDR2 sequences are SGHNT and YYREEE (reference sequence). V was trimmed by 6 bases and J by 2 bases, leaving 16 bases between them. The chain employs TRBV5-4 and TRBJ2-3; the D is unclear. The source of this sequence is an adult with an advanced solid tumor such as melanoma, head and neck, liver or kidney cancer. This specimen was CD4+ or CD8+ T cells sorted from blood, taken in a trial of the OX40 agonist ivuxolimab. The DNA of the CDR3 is TGTGCCAGCACCCCTGGGCAGGCCATCACAGATACGCAGTATTTT. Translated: CASTPGQAITDTQYF. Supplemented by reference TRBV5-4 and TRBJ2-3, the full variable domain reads ETGVTQSPTHLIKTRGQQVTLRCSSQSGHNTVSWYQQALGQGPQFIFQYYREEENGRGNFPPRFSGLQFPNYSSELNVNALELDDSALYLCASTPGQAITDTQYFGPGTRLTVL.